This T cell receptor beta chain is from a study of blood T cell repertoires in COVID-19. On the study more broadly: Both acute and convalescent COVID-19 samples were obtained from the United States, Italy and Spain. PBMCs, B-cell-depleted T cells, or T cells were the source of the cDNA or gDNA that made up the material.

The authors' processing: Scientists estimated how many nucleated cells there were by amplifying reference gene primers. Libraries were prepared by immunoSEQ multiplex PCR; TCRdb keeps only in-frame clonotypes and omits some of them. Clonal size and the V and J genes are those of that table, whereas D and trimming came from the DNA. The sample shows 310,000 or so clones, around 87% of them seen only once. The CDR3 totals 15 residues. Looked up from germline, CDR1 is SGHTA and CDR2 is FQGNSA. J was trimmed by 4 bases and V by 4 bases; bases with no gene match: 9. The clonotype originates from a woman aged 50 to 65 with active or convalescent COVID-19. The source material was peripheral blood. The V and J genes are TRBV7-2 and TRBJ2-5, with TRBD2 matching over 7 bases. The CDR3 region has the DNA TGTGCCAGCAGCTCTAGCCAGGGCGGGGGAGAGACCCAGTACTTC. It yields the protein CASSSSQGGGETQYF.